These 20 T cell receptor beta chains were all obtained from the same sample, sequenced in a study of blood T cells in healthy people across ages. PCR was performed a second time for 7 to 11 cycles using a sample-barcoded 5' primer and a J-beta primer mix. From the 5' RACE reads, TCRdb called clonotypes with MiXCR, one entry per CDR3 protein. This sample yields 1,500,000 or so distinct CDR3 sequences, of which under 55% are seen a single time; approximately 4.1% belongs to the top ten. Sample: blood. These receptors all come from a woman under 30 in good health.

This clonotype was counted only a few times. The gene calls are TRBV19 and TRBJ2-7, with a weak D call TRBD1 (5 bases). The CDR3 length is 12 residues. V lost 8 bases and J lost 2, with 10 bases in between. The germline V gene encodes CDR1 LNHDA and CDR2 SQIVND (reference sequence). The CDR3 bases are TGTGCCAGTGCCTCAGGGCCCTACGAGCAGTACTTC. This sequence encodes CASASGPYEQYF.

This chain links TRBV15 with TRBJ1-6; D might be TRBD1 (5 bases). V was pared by 4 bases and J by 6 bases, with 19 bases between. Germline CDR1 and CDR2: LNHNV and YYDKDF (reference sequence). The CDR3 consists of 17 residues. CDR3 DNA: TGTGCCACCAGCACCCCCGACAGAGGGGCGCTTAATTCACCCCTCCACTTT. Its protein is CATSTPDRGALNSPLHF.

The rearrangement joins TRBV20-1 to TRBJ1-1, with D hard to call. Per germline, CDR1 DFQATT and CDR2 SNEGSKA (reference sequence). This CDR3 contains 12 residues. Trimming left V 6 bases short and J 4 bases short, with 12 bases between. CDR3 sequence: CSAQGLGTEAFF. The CDR3 nucleotides read TGCAGTGCCCAAGGCTTGGGCACTGAAGCTTTCTTT.

The chain uses TRBV6-2 or TRBV6-3 and TRBJ2-1, with D hard to call. CDR1 MNHEY and CDR2 SVGEGT come from the germline V gene. V lost 1 base and J lost 9, with 10 bases in between. The CDR3 contains 13 residues. The DNA of the CDR3 is TGTGCCAGCAGTTACTTTCCCGGACGTGAGCAGTTCTTC. Encoded protein: CASSYFPGREQFF.

This chain connects TRBV5-6 to TRBJ2-2; D is possibly TRBD1 (6 bases). The V end lost 0 bases, the J end lost 4 bases, and 10 bases lay between the germline ends. The CDR3 has 15 residues. CDR1 SGHDT and CDR2 YYEEEE come from the germline V gene. This chain's CDR3 is CASSLAGQPTGELFF. DNA for the CDR3: TGTGCCAGCAGCTTGGCCGGACAGCCCACCGGGGAGCTGTTTTTT.

This sequence joins TRBV6-9 and TRBJ2-1; D gene unclear. The J call could be wrong; TRBJ2-7 is a better fit for the DNA end. The CDR3 covers 20 residues. CDR1 and CDR2 (germline): MNHGY, SVAAGI. The CDR3 bases are TGTGCCAGCAGTTATTCTTATCACAGTGAAGATCTTTTCTCCTACAATGAGCAGTACTTC. Translation gives CASSYSYHSEDLFSYNEQYF.

V usage is TRBV28 and J usage is TRBJ1-3, with TRBD1 identical over 8 bases. This CDR3 has 15 residues. Germline V gene lookup returns CDR1 MDHEN and CDR2 SYDVKM. The junction had 5 bases not matched to a gene; V was cut back by 5 bases and J by 2 bases. Here the CDR3 DNA reads TGTGCCAGCAGTCCTTGGACAGGGCCTGGAAACACCATATATTTT. Translated, it gives CASSPWTGPGNTIYF. Looking up the rest from reference TRBV28 and TRBJ1-3 gives the full variable domain: DVKVTQSSRYLVKRTGEKVFLECVQDMDHENMFWYRQDPGLGLRLIYFSYDVKMKEKGDIPEGYSVSREKKERFSLILESASTNQTSMYLCASSPWTGPGNTIYFGEGSWLTVV.

In its sample, this clonotype was seen a few times. The chain links TRBV7-9 to TRBJ2-7, with 7 bases that match TRBD1. Looked up from germline, CDR1 is SEHNR and CDR2 is FQNEAQ (reference sequence). After removal of 5 bases from V and 0 bases from J, the junction contained 4 bases not matched to a gene. The CDR3 consists of 14 residues. CDR3 nucleotide sequence: TGTGCCAGCAGCGGGACAGCCTACTCCTACGAGCAGTACTTC. Amino acid sequence: CASSGTAYSYEQYF.

The chain couples TRBV14 to TRBJ2-1; TRBD2 might be the D (6 bases). Germline V lookup: CDR1 SGHDN, CDR2 FVKESK. The CDR3 totals 13 residues. With 4 bases removed from V and 13 bases from J, the gap between germline ends came to 17 bases. The CDR3 bases are TGTGCCAGCAGCCGGCCGGCGGAGGGCCCCCAGTTCTTC. Its translation: CASSRPAEGPQFF. The complete variable domain, with remaining parts taken from reference TRBV14 and TRBJ2-1, reads EAGVTQFPSHSVIEKGQTVTLRCDPISGHDNLYWYRRVMGKEIKFLLHFVKESKQDESGMPNNRFLAERTGGTYSTLKVQPAELEDSGVYFCASSRPAEGPQFFGPGTRLTVL.

This clonotype occurred a few times. This chain links TRBV5-1 with TRBJ2-3; D is possibly TRBD1 or TRBD2 (5 bases each). The germline gives CDR1 SGHRS, CDR2 YFSETQ. The CDR3 has 15 residues. Trimming shortened V by 1 base and J by 2 bases, and 11 bases separated the two germline ends. The CDR3 loop is CASSLPKGTTDTQYF. For the CDR3, the DNA is TGCGCCAGCAGCTTGCCCAAGGGGACCACAGATACGCAGTATTTT.

This clonotype has a handful of counts. The DNA for the CDR3 is TGTGCCAGCAGCCACATTACGGTGTGGGGTGACACTGAAGCTTTCTTT. Its translation is CASSHITVWGDTEAFF. V is TRBV6-2 or TRBV6-3 and J is TRBJ1-1, with no clear D. The CDR3 extends over 16 amino acids. Trimming removed 6 bases from V and 3 bases from J, with 20 bases in between. CDR1 is MNHEY, CDR2 SVGEGT, per germline.

To note about this clonotype: A much larger clone lies one base from this, so it may be a read error. The genes are TRBV5-1 and TRBJ2-7; D may correspond to TRBD1 or TRBD2 (5 bases each). The V gene's germline CDR1 is SGHRS and CDR2 YFSETQ. The CDR3 contains 16 residues. V lost 0 bases to trimming and J lost 0 bases, with 13 bases between them. CDR3 in DNA: TGCGCCAGCAGCTTGGGGGACCTCCCCAGCTCCTACGAGCAGTACTTC. As protein: CASSLGDLPSSYEQYF.

A few counts support this clonotype. The DNA for the CDR3 is TGCAGTGTATTCATGAACACTGAAGCTTTCTTT. Protein: CSVFMNTEAFF. The chain links TRBV29-1 to TRBJ1-1; D remains ambiguous. This CDR3 comprises 11 residues. Looked up from germline, CDR1 is SQVTM and CDR2 is ANQGSEA.

This clonotype showed up just a few times. The chain links TRBV27 to TRBJ2-5, with D perhaps matching TRBD2 (5 bases). Trimming left V 6 bases short and J 3 bases short, with 17 bases between. CDR3 size: 15 residues. The V gene's germline CDR1 is MNHEY and CDR2 SMNVEV (reference sequence). The CDR3 sequence is CASSPRGWSEETQYF. The CDR3 DNA is TGTGCCAGCAGCCCCCGGGGATGGTCAGAAGAGACCCAGTACTTC.

This clonotype showed up just a few times. This rearrangement joins TRBV7-9 to TRBJ2-1; D gene ambiguous. The CDR3 contains 14 residues. V lost 5 bases and J 8 bases, leaving 16 bases between the germline ends. CDR1 is SEHNR, CDR2 FQNEAQ, per germline (reference sequence). The CDR3 nucleotides are TGTGCCAGCAGCCAATTTAAGCTCGGATATGAGCAGTTCTTC. Residues: CASSQFKLGYEQFF.

V and J are TRBV18 and TRBJ1-2; D not resolved. V was trimmed by 0 bases and J by 4 bases, leaving 15 bases between them. The germline CDR1 and CDR2 sequences are KGHSH and LQKENI. CDR3 length: 16 residues. For the CDR3, the DNA is TGTGCCAGCTCACCACCTTACCGGACGGCCCTCTATGGCTACACCTTC. It codes for CASSPPYRTALYGYTF.

This clonotype has more than one count but fewer than ten. The chain recombines TRBV7-2 with TRBJ2-7; possible D gene TRBD1, 6 bases. CDR3 length: 16 residues. CDR1 is SGHTA, CDR2 FQGNSA, per germline. The V and J ends lost 5 bases and 5 bases respectively, with 22 bases between them. CDR3 sequence (DNA): TGTGCCAGCAGCCACGCAGGGGATCGGGTTCGGGACGAGCAGTACTTC. Translated: CASSHAGDRVRDEQYF.

This clonotype has just a few counts. This chain connects TRBV12-5 to TRBJ2-5, with 8 bases fitting TRBD1. The junction had 8 bases not matched to a gene; V was cut back by 6 bases and J by 5 bases. Germline V lookup: CDR1 LGHNT, CDR2 FRNRAP. This CDR3 region has 14 residues. CDR3 sequence: CASGRGQGLETQYF. In DNA form, the CDR3 reads TGTGCTAGTGGCCGCGGACAGGGTTTGGAGACCCAGTACTTC.

The rearrangement links TRBV5-1 to TRBJ1-1; 7 nucleotides line up with TRBD1. After removal of 4 bases from V and 3 bases from J, the junction contained 9 bases not matched to a gene. The germline V gene encodes CDR1 SGHRS and CDR2 YFSETQ. CDR3 size: 15 residues. CDR3 coding DNA: TGCGCCAGCAGCCTTTTTCACACAGGGGACACTGAAGCTTTCTTT. Residues: CASSLFHTGDTEAFF. The variable domain in full, completed from reference TRBV5-1 and TRBJ1-1, reads KAGVTQTPRYLIKTRGQQVTLSCSPISGHRSVSWYQQTPGQGLQFLFEYFSETQRNKGNFPGRFSGRQFSNSRSEMNVSTLELGDSALYLCASSLFHTGDTEAFFGQGTRLTVV.

In its sample, this clonotype was seen a few times. The chain is built from TRBV20-1 and TRBJ1-2; D call uncertain. The CDR3 contains 13 residues. Trimming removed 4 bases from V and 1 base from J, with 10 bases in between. The germline V gene has CDR1 DFQATT and CDR2 SNEGSKA (reference sequence). This chain's CDR3 is CSATATNNYGYTF. The CDR3 DNA sequence: TGCAGTGCTACAGCTACCAATAACTATGGCTACACCTTC.